This T cell receptor beta chain was captured by sequencing in a study of Graves' ophthalmopathy and Graves' hyperthyroidism. This clonotype showed up many times. The antigen is undetermined. RNA transcripts served as template for amplifying TCR beta CDR3 sequences. The first round was an RT-PCR with HTBI primers, and the second round was a multiplex PCR. TCRdb analysed the multiplex PCR reads with MiXCR anew, one entry per CDR3 protein. The table records about 220,000 distinct CDR3 sequences, about 22% of them present only once. Whole-study findings and limits: Among expanded thyroid clonotypes above 0.001 frequency, most also occurred in blood. Predictions made by the model for ophthalmopathy progression reached roughly 71% sensitivity and around 72% specificity.

What was sequenced was peripheral blood. This TCR was sampled from a woman aged 50 to 65 with Graves' ophthalmopathy.

The CDR3 loop reads CASSATAKGLGTTEQYF. In nucleotides, the CDR3 is TGTGCCAGCAGTGCAACCGCGAAGGGACTGGGCACCACCGAGCAGTACTTC. The chain joins TRBV12-3 or TRBV12-4 to TRBJ2-7; a possible D gene is TRBD2 (6 bases). With 5 bases removed from V and 6 bases from J, the gap between germline ends came to 26 bases. The CDR3 length is 17 residues.